Listed below are T cell receptor beta chains from one sample, sequenced in a study of blood T cell repertoires in COVID-19. Profiled with immunoSEQ multiplex PCR; TCRdb holds only in-frame clones, not every one. The table records about 220,000 clones, approximately 90% of them present only once. Specimen: PBMCs or T cells enriched from blood (not recorded which). Receptor source: a woman between 18 and 29 years old in a cohort exposed to, infected with or recovered from COVID-19 (not recorded which). CDR3s include the opening cysteine and the closing phenylalanine or tryptophan. A D gene is named only where the DNA matches it firmly. A clone size is listed for some rows: how often the clone was seen (once, few, many), or a class if it is expanded.

>TRBJ2-1|TRBD2|TRBV5-1|.
TGCGCCAGCAGCTTGGCCTTTGATCGGGGGGGCAATGAGCAGTTCTTC
CASSLAFDRGGNEQFF
>TRBJ2-2|TRBD2|TRBV7-9|.
TGTGCCAGCAGCTTAGAACTAGCGAGGACCACCGGGGAGCTGTTTTTT
CASSLELARTTGELFF
>TRBJ2-1|.|TRBV29-1|.
TGCAGCGTTGAAGAAAGGTTGGACTCAGATGAGCAGTTCTTC
CSVEERLDSDEQFF
>TRBJ1-1|.|TRBV6-1|.
TGTGCCAGCAGTGATGGGGGGATCATGAACACTGAAGCTTTCTTT
CASSDGGIMNTEAFF
>TRBJ2-3|TRBD2|TRBV27|.
TGTGCCAGCAGTCTCAGACTAGCGGGAGCGGATACGCAGTATTTT
CASSLRLAGADTQYF
>TRBJ2-1|.|TRBV3-1/TRBV3-2|.
TGTGCCAGCAGCCAGCTAAATGATGAGCAGTTCTTC
CASSQLNDEQFF
>TRBJ2-7|TRBD1|TRBV19|.
TGTGCCAGTAGCCAGGGGGAGCTCTACGAGCAGTACTTC
CASSQGELYEQYF
>TRBJ2-1|TRBD2|TRBV11-3|once
TGTGCCAGCAGCCCACGGACTAGCGGTACCTACAATGAGCAGTTCTTC
CASSPRTSGTYNEQFF
>TRBJ2-2|.|TRBV24-1|once
TGTGCCACCAGTGATTTATCGGGGTTCGGGGAGCTGTTTTTT
CATSDLSGFGELFF
>TRBJ2-7|TRBD2|TRBV7-8|.
TGTGCCAGCAGCGCGCTTCTAGCGGGGATCTACGAGCAGTACTTC
CASSALLAGIYEQYF
>TRBJ2-7|TRBD1|TRBV3-1/TRBV3-2|few
TGTGCCAGCAGCCAAGATTTCCCTGGGACAGGACCCTACGAGCAGTACTTC
CASSQDFPGTGPYEQYF
>TRBJ2-5|.|TRBV1|.
TGCACCAGCAGCCAAGATAGGAGAGTGGGGCTGGAGACCCAGTACTTC
CTSSQDRRVGLETQYF
>TRBJ1-4|.|TRBV5-4|.
TGTGCCAGCAGCTTTGGCGGTAATGAAAAACTGTTTTTT
CASSFGGNEKLFF
>TRBJ2-7|TRBD1|TRBV24-1|.
TGTGCCACCAGTGAACCGGGACAGGCCTACGAGCAGTACTTC
CATSEPGQAYEQYF
>TRBJ2-2|TRBD2|TRBV3-1/TRBV3-2|.
TGTGCCAGCAGCCAATTACTAGCGGGAGCCGGGGAGCTGTTTTTT
CASSQLLAGAGELFF
>TRBJ2-1|.|TRBV11-2|.
TGTGCCAGCAGCTTAGTAGCTGGAGGAAGGTACAATGAGCAGTTCTTC
CASSLVAGGRYNEQFF
>TRBJ1-5|.|TRBV7-2|.
TGTGCCAGCAGGGAACAGCTCGGTCAGCCCCAGCATTTT
CASREQLGQPQHF
>TRBJ1-1|TRBD1|TRBV7-8|.
TGTGCCAGCAGCTTCTCAGGGGGCGGGACTGAAGCTTTCTTT
CASSFSGGGTEAFF
>TRBJ2-7|.|TRBV29-1|few
TGCAGCGTGACAGGGAGGTTAGGTCCCAGGTTGTACTTC
CSVTGRLGPRLYF
>TRBJ1-1|.|TRBV7-6|.
TGTGCCAGCAGCTTATTAACTGAAGCTTTCTTT
CASSLLTEAFF
>TRBJ1-2|.|TRBV3-1/TRBV3-2|.
TGTGCCAGCAGCCAGGAGATTAACTATGGCTACACCTTC
CASSQEINYGYTF
>TRBJ2-7|TRBD2|TRBV5-4|.
TGTGCCAGCAGCTTGGGGACTAGCGGGAGCAACGAGCAGTACTTC
CASSLGTSGSNEQYF
>TRBJ1-4|TRBD1|TRBV4-1|.
TGCGCCAGCAGCCAAGGGACAGGACAGGGGTTAACTAATGAAAAACTGTTTTTT
CASSQGTGQGLTNEKLFF
>TRBJ2-1|TRBD1|TRBV6-5|.
TGTGCCAGCAGTTCCTCCCCGGACAGGCCCTACAATGAGCAGTTCTTC
CASSSSPDRPYNEQFF
>TRBJ1-2|.|TRBV2|many
TGTGCCAGCAGTGAAGGAGGGAGCTATGGCTACACCTTC
CASSEGGSYGYTF
>TRBJ2-7|.|TRBV5-3|.
TGTGCCAGAAGCTTAACGCGGAGCTCCTACGAGCAGTACTTC
CARSLTRSSYEQYF
>TRBJ1-3|TRBD1|TRBV6-5|few
TGTGCCAGCAGTTACGGGGGACAGGGAGGAAACACCATATATTTT
CASSYGGQGGNTIYF
>TRBJ2-7|.|TRBV27|once
TGTGCCACCAGGCAGGGCCTCTACGAGCAGTACTTC
CATRQGLYEQYF
>TRBJ2-3|.|TRBV5-1|.
TGCGCCAGCAGCGTCCGTCAGGGGTCAGATACGCAGTATTTT
CASSVRQGSDTQYF
>TRBJ2-2|.|TRBV7-9|.
TGTGCCAGCAGCTTAAATAGCGCAGAAACCGGGGAGCTGTTTTTT
CASSLNSAETGELFF
>TRBJ2-5|.|TRBV19|.
TGTGCCAGTAGTTCCAGGGATACAGAGACCCAGTACTTC
CASSSRDTETQYF
>TRBJ2-7|.|TRBV27|.
TGTGCCAGCAGCTCCCGACGAAGGGGCTACGAGCAGTACTTC
CASSSRRRGYEQYF
>TRBJ2-1|TRBD2|TRBV5-1|.
TGCGCCAGCAGCTTGATGGCTAGCGGGACGAATGAGCAGTTCTTC
CASSLMASGTNEQFF
>TRBJ2-1|TRBD2|TRBV4-1|.
TGCGCCAGCAGCCAAGACCCGGGACTAGCGGGGGCCGAGCAGTTCTTC
CASSQDPGLAGAEQFF
>TRBJ1-5|.|TRBV7-2|once
TGTGCCAGCAGCCCCATGGGGGGGGGAAACAATCAGCCCCAGCATTTT
CASSPMGGGNNQPQHF
>TRBJ2-7|.|TRBV15|.
TGTGCCACCAGCAGAGCTGGAGGGGAGGAGCAGTACTTC
CATSRAGGEEQYF
>TRBJ2-2|.|TRBV2|few
TGTGCCAGCAGTGAGGAGGCGGGCGGGGAGCTGTTTTTT
CASSEEAGGELFF
>TRBJ2-1|.|TRBV12-5|few
TGTGCTAGTGGTGATGCCAGCGGAGGGTGGGATGAGCAGTTCTTC
CASGDASGGWDEQFF
>TRBJ2-7|TRBD1|TRBV5-4|.
TGTGCCAGCAGCCCAGGGGGCCGAACCTACGAGCAGTACTTC
CASSPGGRTYEQYF
>TRBJ1-5|.|TRBV28|.
TGTGCCAGCAGTTTAGTGGTACGAGGCAATCAGCCCCAGCATTTT
CASSLVVRGNQPQHF
>TRBJ1-2|.|TRBV14|few
TGTGCCAGCAGCCAAGGTGCCAGTAACTATGGCTACACCTTC
CASSQGASNYGYTF
>TRBJ2-3|TRBD2|TRBV29-1|.
TGCAGCGGAGCACTAGCGGGGGGGCTGGATACGCAGTATTTT
CSGALAGGLDTQYF
>TRBJ1-6|TRBD1|TRBV2|.
TGTGCCAGCAGTGACAGATCGGGACAGGGAAGCTCACCCCTCCACTTT
CASSDRSGQGSSPLHF
>TRBJ2-7|TRBD1|TRBV15|.
TGTGCCACCAGCAGAGAGCGGGACAGGGGGCGCGAGCAGTACTTC
CATSRERDRGREQYF
>TRBJ2-3|TRBD1|TRBV29-1|.
TGCAGCGTTGGGCAGGGGGCGCTTGATACGCAGTATTTT
CSVGQGALDTQYF
>TRBJ1-5|.|TRBV3-1/TRBV3-2|.
TGTGCCAGCAGCCTCAGGGGTGGGCAGCCCCAGCATTTT
CASSLRGGQPQHF
>TRBJ2-3|TRBD2|TRBV24-1|.
TGTGCCACCAGTGATTTGCGACTAGCGGGGGGCTCAGATACGCAGTATTTT
CATSDLRLAGGSDTQYF
>TRBJ1-2|.|TRBV12-3/TRBV12-4|.
TGTGCCAGCAGTCTCCGGGTTTCCTTGGGCTACACCTTC
CASSLRVSLGYTF
>TRBJ2-1|.|TRBV18|once
TGTGCCAGCTCACCGGGCGGGTCTTCCTACAATGAGCAGTTCTTC
CASSPGGSSYNEQFF
>TRBJ1-1|TRBD1|TRBV5-4|.
TGTGCCAGCAGCCCCACCGGGACAGCTAACACTGAAGCTTTCTTT
CASSPTGTANTEAFF
>TRBJ1-1|.|TRBV19|.
TGTGCCAGTACCCCCTCGGACAGTAGCTTGAACACTGAAGCTTTCTTT
CASTPSDSSLNTEAFF
>TRBJ1-4|.|TRBV28|.
TGTGCCAGCAGTTCCCGGGACTCAAGGCTGTTTTTT
CASSSRDSRLFF
>TRBJ1-2|TRBD1|TRBV7-3|many
TGTGCCAGCAGCTTAACAGGGACAGTGGGACCCTATGGCTACACCTTC
CASSLTGTVGPYGYTF
>TRBJ2-5|TRBD1|TRBV2|.
TGTGCCAGCAGATACAGGGGCCCCCTACAAGAGACCCAGTACTTC
CASRYRGPLQETQYF